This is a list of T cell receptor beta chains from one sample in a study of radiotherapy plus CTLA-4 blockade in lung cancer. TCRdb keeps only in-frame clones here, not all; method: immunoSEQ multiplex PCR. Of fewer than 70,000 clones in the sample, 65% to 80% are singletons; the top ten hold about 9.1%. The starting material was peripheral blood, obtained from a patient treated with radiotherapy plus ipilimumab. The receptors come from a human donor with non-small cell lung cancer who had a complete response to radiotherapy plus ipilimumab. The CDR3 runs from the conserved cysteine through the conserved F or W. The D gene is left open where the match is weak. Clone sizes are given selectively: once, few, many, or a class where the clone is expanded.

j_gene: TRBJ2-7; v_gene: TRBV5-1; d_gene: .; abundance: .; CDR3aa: CASRGTISAGYEQYF; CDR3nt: TGCGCCAGCAGAGGTACGATTAGCGCTGGCTACGAGCAGTACTTC
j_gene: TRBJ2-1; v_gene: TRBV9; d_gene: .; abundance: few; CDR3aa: CASSVDGASYNEQFF; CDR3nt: TGTGCCAGCAGCGTAGACGGGGCCTCCTACAATGAGCAGTTCTTC
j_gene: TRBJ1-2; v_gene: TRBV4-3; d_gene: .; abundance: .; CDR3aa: CASSQERQGGYTF; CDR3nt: TGCGCCAGCAGCCAAGAAAGGCAAGGTGGCTACACCTTC
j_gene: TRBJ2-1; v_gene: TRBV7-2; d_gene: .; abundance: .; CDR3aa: CASSLDREAYNEQFF; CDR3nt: TGTGCCAGCAGCCTCGACAGGGAGGCCTACAATGAGCAGTTCTTC
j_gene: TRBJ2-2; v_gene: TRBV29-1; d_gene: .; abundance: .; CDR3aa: CSVLRPKENTGELFF; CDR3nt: TGCAGCGTTCTACGACCGAAAGAGAACACCGGGGAGCTGTTTTTT
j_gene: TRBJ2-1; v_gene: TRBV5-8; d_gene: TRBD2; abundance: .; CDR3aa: CASSSARLAGGIHNEQFF; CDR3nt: TGTGCCAGCAGCTCCGCTAGACTAGCGGGGGGGATCCACAATGAGCAGTTCTTC
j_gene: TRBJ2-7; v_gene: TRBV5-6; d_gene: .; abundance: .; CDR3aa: CASSPNPDSYEQYF; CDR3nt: TGTGCCAGCAGCCCCAACCCGGACAGCTACGAGCAGTACTTC
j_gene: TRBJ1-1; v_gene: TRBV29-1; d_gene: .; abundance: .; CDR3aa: CRAGGRNTEAFF; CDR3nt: TGCAGGGCTGGGGGGAGGAACACTGAAGCTTTCTTT
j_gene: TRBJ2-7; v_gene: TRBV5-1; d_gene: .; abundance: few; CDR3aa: CASSLSLSSYEQYF; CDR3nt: TGCGCCAGCAGCTTGTCCTTAAGCTCCTACGAGCAGTACTTC
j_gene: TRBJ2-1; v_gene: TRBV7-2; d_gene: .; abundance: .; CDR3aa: CASSFSDYNEQFF; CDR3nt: TGTGCCAGCAGCTTCTCTGACTACAATGAGCAGTTCTTC
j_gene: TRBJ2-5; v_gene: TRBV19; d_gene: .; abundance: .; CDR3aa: CASSRKGQETQYF; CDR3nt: TGTGCCAGCTCCCGCAAGGGACAAGAGACCCAGTACTTC
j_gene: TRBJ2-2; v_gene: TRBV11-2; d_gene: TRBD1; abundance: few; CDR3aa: CASSSGQGAAGELFF; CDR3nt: TGTGCCAGCAGCTCGGGACAGGGGGCGGCCGGGGAGCTGTTTTTT
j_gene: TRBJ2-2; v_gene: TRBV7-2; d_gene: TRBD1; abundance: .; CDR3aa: CASSLGPGTGITGELFF; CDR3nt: TGTGCCAGCAGCTTAGGCCCCGGGACAGGGATCACCGGGGAGCTGTTTTTT
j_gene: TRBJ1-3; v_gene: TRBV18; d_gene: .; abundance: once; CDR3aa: CASSPRGEGNTIYF; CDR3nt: TGTGCCAGCTCACCACGTGGGGAGGGGAACACCATATATTTT
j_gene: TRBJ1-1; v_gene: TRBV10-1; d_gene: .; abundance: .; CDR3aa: CASSESTAGNTEAFF; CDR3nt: TGCGCCAGCAGTGAGTCGACGGCAGGGAACACTGAAGCTTTCTTT
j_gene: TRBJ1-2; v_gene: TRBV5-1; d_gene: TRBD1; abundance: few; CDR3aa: CASSIQGAYGYTF; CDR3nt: TGCGCCAGCAGCATCCAGGGGGCCTATGGCTACACCTTC
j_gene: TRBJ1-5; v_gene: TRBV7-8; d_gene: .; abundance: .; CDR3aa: CASSLARINQPQHF; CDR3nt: TGTGCCAGCAGCTTAGCCAGGATCAATCAGCCCCAGCATTTT
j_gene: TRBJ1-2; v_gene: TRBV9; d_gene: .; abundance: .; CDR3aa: CASSPRRDKANYGYTF; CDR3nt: TGTGCCAGCAGCCCGAGGCGGGACAAAGCTAACTATGGCTACACCTTC
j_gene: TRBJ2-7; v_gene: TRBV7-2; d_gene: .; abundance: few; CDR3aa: CASSSRVHEQYF; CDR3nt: TGTGCCAGCAGCTCCAGGGTCCACGAGCAGTACTTC
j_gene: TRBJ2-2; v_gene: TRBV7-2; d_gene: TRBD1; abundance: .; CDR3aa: CASSDPDRALTGELFF; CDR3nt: TGTGCCAGCAGCGACCCGGACAGGGCCCTCACCGGGGAGCTGTTTTTT
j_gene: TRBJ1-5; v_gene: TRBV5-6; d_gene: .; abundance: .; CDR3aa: CASSLHSPGQPQHF; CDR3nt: TGTGCCAGCAGCTTGCATAGTCCCGGTCAGCCCCAGCATTTT
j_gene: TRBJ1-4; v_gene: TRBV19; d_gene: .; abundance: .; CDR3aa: CASSFQGATNEKLFF; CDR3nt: TGTGCCAGTAGTTTCCAGGGAGCAACTAATGAAAAACTGTTTTTT
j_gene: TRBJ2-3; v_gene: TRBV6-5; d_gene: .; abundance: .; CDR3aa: CASSSDAGTQYF; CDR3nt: TGTGCCAGCAGTTCAGATGCAGGTACGCAGTATTTT
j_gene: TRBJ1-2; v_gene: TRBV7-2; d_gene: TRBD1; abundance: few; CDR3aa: CASSPHTGGRGYGYTF; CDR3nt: TGTGCCAGCAGCCCCCACACAGGGGGCCGGGGCTATGGCTACACCTTC
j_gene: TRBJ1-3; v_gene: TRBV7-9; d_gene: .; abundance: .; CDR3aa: CASSLEGIGNTIYF; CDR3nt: TGTGCCAGCAGCTTAGAAGGGATTGGAAACACCATATATTTT
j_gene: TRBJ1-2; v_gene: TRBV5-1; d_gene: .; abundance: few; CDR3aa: CASSEDRPRGYTF; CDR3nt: TGCGCCAGCAGCGAGGACAGACCAAGGGGCTACACCTTC